These 6 T cell receptor beta chains were all obtained from the same sample, sequenced in a study of CD8 T cells in Susac syndrome. After extraction with the RNeasy kit, roughly 0.45 to 1 ug of the RNA was reverse transcribed using random hexamers. TCRdb re-called the immunoSEQ multiplex PCR reads with MiXCR, one entry per CDR3 protein. The table lists about 130,000 distinct CDR3 sequences, about 94% of them singletons, with 0.1% to 0.15% in the top ten. Material for sequencing was CD4+ T cells from PBMCs. The receptor set was obtained from a human donor with multiple sclerosis.

DNA of the CDR3: TGTGCCAGCAGCGGAGGGACAGGGGGCACCGGGGAGCTGTTTTTT. Residues: CASSGGTGGTGELFF. The V and J genes are TRBV11-2 and TRBJ2-2, with 11 positions matching TRBD1. The CDR3 covers 15 residues. Germline-derived CDR1 and CDR2 are SGHAT and FQNNGV. The V segment lost 5 bases and the J segment 4 bases; nucleotides outside the gene matches: 3.

V gene TRBV5-1 combines with J gene TRBJ2-4; the match to TRBD1 covers 11 bases. This CDR3 contains 16 residues. Trimming cost V 4 bases and J 6 bases; bases outside gene matches: 9. In germline, CDR1 is SGHRS, CDR2 YFSETQ. In nucleotides, the CDR3 is TGCGCCAGCAGCATCCTGCCGGGACAGGGGGGAAACATTCAGTACTTC. Translated: CASSILPGQGGNIQYF.

The chain combines TRBV9 with TRBJ1-1; the D is unclear. This CDR3 comprises 15 residues. The V gene's germline CDR1 is SGDLS and CDR2 YYNGEE. The ends were cut back, 2 bases at V and 0 bases at J, with 11 bases in the middle. CDR3 coding DNA: TGTGCCAGCAGCGTTGGGCCCACCATGAACACTGAAGCTTTCTTT. Its protein product is CASSVGPTMNTEAFF.

V is TRBV7-8 and J is TRBJ2-5; 8 bases agree with TRBD2. Germline CDR1 SGHVS, CDR2 FQNEAQ. V shed 1 base and J 5 bases; nucleotides not matched to a gene: 6. The CDR3 contains 15 residues. This CDR3 is CASSLGLGLGETQYF. CDR3 in DNA: TGTGCCAGCAGCTTAGGTTTGGGACTAGGGGAGACCCAGTACTTC.

The CDR3 DNA sequence: TGTGCCAGCAGTTTAGGGATTTACGAGCAGTACTTC. Amino acids: CASSLGIYEQYF. The V call is TRBV12-3 or TRBV12-4, the J call TRBJ2-7; D is ambiguous. The V end was cut by 1 base, the J end by 4 bases, with 5 bases between. The CDR3 sequence is 12 residues long.

The chain has TRBV6-1 and TRBJ1-1; TRBD1 might be the D (5 bases). The CDR3 consists of 14 residues. Trimming shortened V by 3 bases and J by 1 base, and 9 bases separated the two germline ends. The germline V gene encodes CDR1 MNHNS and CDR2 SASEGT. The CDR3 sequence: CASSDGTGNTEAFF. The CDR3 nucleotides are TGTGCCAGCAGTGACGGGACTGGGAACACTGAAGCTTTCTTT.